A selection of T cell receptor beta chains follows, all from one sample in a study of T-cell reconstitution after alpha-beta-depleted transplantation in children. TCRdb ran MiXCR on the PCR reads and lists one entry per CDR3 protein. The profile shows roughly 240,000 distinct CDR3 sequences, 7.5% to 9.5% of them singletons. This specimen consisted of PBMCs, mostly from graft donor cells, obtained 180 days after TCRalphabeta/CD19-depleted stem cell transplant. Receptors originate from a male patient under 18 who had a stem cell transplant for acute lymphoblastic leukemia, so the T cells may come from the graft donor. Both conserved end residues are part of each CDR3. The D gene is left open where the match is weak. Clone sizes are given selectively: once, few, many, or a class where the clone is expanded.

d_call: TRBD1
v_call: TRBV5-1
clone_size: many
j_call: TRBJ2-2
cdr3_nt: TGCGCCAGCAGCCCATCTCCGGGACAGGGGACACACGGGGAGCTGTTTTTT
cdr3_aa: CASSPSPGQGTHGELFF

d_call: TRBD1
v_call: TRBV7-8
clone_size: many
j_call: TRBJ2-7
cdr3_nt: TGTGCCAGCAGCCAATTGCGGGACAGGTCCTACGAGCAGTACTTC
cdr3_aa: CASSQLRDRSYEQYF

d_call: TRBD2
v_call: TRBV6-1
clone_size: many
j_call: TRBJ2-3
cdr3_nt: TGTGCCAGCAGTGGGACTAGCGGGAGCGGAGATACGCAGTATTTT
cdr3_aa: CASSGTSGSGDTQYF

d_call: -
v_call: TRBV6-2/TRBV6-3
clone_size: many
j_call: TRBJ2-7
cdr3_nt: TGTGCCAGCAGTTACGCAGGAGGAGGACTCTACGAGCAGTACTTC
cdr3_aa: CASSYAGGGLYEQYF

d_call: -
v_call: TRBV9
clone_size: many
j_call: TRBJ2-7
cdr3_nt: TGTGCCAGCAGTTACAGGGAATGGGACTACGAGCAGTACTTC
cdr3_aa: CASSYREWDYEQYF

d_call: TRBD2
v_call: TRBV12-3/TRBV12-4
clone_size: many
j_call: TRBJ2-5
cdr3_nt: TGTGCCAGCAGTCCCCCCGGGAGGGAGGGCAGAGAGACCCAGTACTTC
cdr3_aa: CASSPPGREGRETQYF

d_call: -
v_call: TRBV2
clone_size: -
j_call: TRBJ2-5
cdr3_nt: TGTGCCAGCGGGGGTCCCCTAGAGTACCAAGAGACCCAGTACTTC
cdr3_aa: CASGGPLEYQETQYF

d_call: TRBD1
v_call: TRBV10-3
clone_size: many
j_call: TRBJ1-6
cdr3_nt: TGTGCCATCCAGGGACAGAATAATTCACCCCTCCACTTT
cdr3_aa: CAIQGQNNSPLHF

d_call: TRBD2
v_call: TRBV20-1
clone_size: many
j_call: TRBJ2-1
cdr3_nt: TGCAGTGCTGGGACTAGCGGAATCTCCTACAATGAGCAGTTCTTC
cdr3_aa: CSAGTSGISYNEQFF

d_call: -
v_call: TRBV27
clone_size: many
j_call: TRBJ1-2
cdr3_nt: TGTGCCAGCAGCCCAAGGGGGGCCATCTATGGCTACACCTTC
cdr3_aa: CASSPRGAIYGYTF

d_call: TRBD1
v_call: TRBV5-6
clone_size: many
j_call: TRBJ2-7
cdr3_nt: TGTGCCAGCAGCAGATCTCGGCTGGACAGGGCCTACTACGAGCAGTACTTC
cdr3_aa: CASSRSRLDRAYYEQYF

d_call: TRBD2
v_call: TRBV6-1
clone_size: many
j_call: TRBJ2-7
cdr3_nt: TGTGCCAGCAGTCCGGGACTAGAATTCTACGAGCAGTACTTC
cdr3_aa: CASSPGLEFYEQYF

d_call: -
v_call: TRBV11-2
clone_size: many
j_call: TRBJ1-1
cdr3_nt: TGTGCCAGCAGCTTACCCACACACACTGAAGCTTTCTTT
cdr3_aa: CASSLPTHTEAFF

d_call: TRBD2
v_call: TRBV3-1
clone_size: many
j_call: TRBJ2-7
cdr3_nt: TGTGCCAGCAGCGAAGCCCTGGTGGTAGCGGGTGGTTCCTACGAGCAGTACTTC
cdr3_aa: CASSEALVVAGGSYEQYF

d_call: -
v_call: TRBV20-1
clone_size: -
j_call: TRBJ2-1
cdr3_nt: TGCAGTGCCAAGTTTCCGGGGCACTTCAAGTTCTCCTCCTACAATGAGCAGTTCTTC
cdr3_aa: CSAKFPGHFKFSSYNEQFF

d_call: -
v_call: TRBV11-2
clone_size: few
j_call: TRBJ2-5
cdr3_nt: TGTGCCAGCAGCTTATGGATCGGGACGTGGGAAGAGACCCAGTACTTC
cdr3_aa: CASSLWIGTWEETQYF

d_call: -
v_call: TRBV5-8
clone_size: many
j_call: TRBJ1-5
cdr3_nt: TGTGCCAGCAGCTCTCATGGACGTCCTAATCAGCCCCAGCATTTT
cdr3_aa: CASSSHGRPNQPQHF

d_call: -
v_call: TRBV7-2
clone_size: few
j_call: TRBJ2-7
cdr3_nt: TGTGCCAGCAGCTTAATGTTCTCCTACGAGCAGTACTTC
cdr3_aa: CASSLMFSYEQYF

d_call: TRBD1
v_call: TRBV20-1
clone_size: few
j_call: TRBJ1-3
cdr3_nt: TGCAGTGCTCCCGGGACAGGGGGCATAGTATATTTT
cdr3_aa: CSAPGTGGIVYF

d_call: -
v_call: TRBV3-1
clone_size: many
j_call: TRBJ1-5
cdr3_nt: TGTGCCAGCAGCCAAGAAGGAGGGACTCAGCCCCAGCATTTT
cdr3_aa: CASSQEGGTQPQHF

d_call: -
v_call: TRBV9
clone_size: many
j_call: TRBJ2-5
cdr3_nt: TGTGCCAGCAGCACCCTTCGGGGTGGAGAGACCCAGTACTTC
cdr3_aa: CASSTLRGGETQYF

d_call: TRBD2
v_call: TRBV12-3/TRBV12-4
clone_size: -
j_call: TRBJ2-5
cdr3_nt: TGTACCAGCAGTTTAAGAGTAGGGTGGCGGGAGGGCGGCGGGGAGACCCAGTACTTC
cdr3_aa: CTSSLRVGWREGGGETQYF

d_call: -
v_call: TRBV5-1
clone_size: many
j_call: TRBJ2-7
cdr3_nt: TGCGCCAGCAGCGATATCCCGTCCTACGAGCAGTACTTC
cdr3_aa: CASSDIPSYEQYF

d_call: -
v_call: TRBV9
clone_size: many
j_call: TRBJ1-1
cdr3_nt: TGTGCCAGCAGCGTCGCGGCGGCGGCGAGGAACACTGAAGCTTTCTTT
cdr3_aa: CASSVAAAARNTEAFF

d_call: TRBD1
v_call: TRBV5-1
clone_size: many
j_call: TRBJ2-3
cdr3_nt: TGCGCCAGCAGCCGTCACCCGGGACAGGGGACAGATACGCAGTATTTT
cdr3_aa: CASSRHPGQGTDTQYF

d_call: -
v_call: TRBV12-5
clone_size: many
j_call: TRBJ2-7
cdr3_nt: TGTGCTAGTGGTTTGGGTTATCGGACAGAAGAGCAGTACTTC
cdr3_aa: CASGLGYRTEEQYF

d_call: TRBD1
v_call: TRBV6-1
clone_size: many
j_call: TRBJ2-7
cdr3_nt: TGTGCCAGCAGTATTGGACAGGGCCCCTACGAGCAGTACTTC
cdr3_aa: CASSIGQGPYEQYF

d_call: -
v_call: TRBV9
clone_size: -
j_call: TRBJ2-2
cdr3_nt: TGTGCCAGCAGCGTAGTGGGCGGGACCGGGGAGCTGTTTTTT
cdr3_aa: CASSVVGGTGELFF

d_call: TRBD1
v_call: TRBV6-2/TRBV6-3
clone_size: many
j_call: TRBJ1-5
cdr3_nt: TGTGCCAGCAGCCTCGGACAGGAGGATCAGCCCCAGCATTTT
cdr3_aa: CASSLGQEDQPQHF